This T cell receptor beta chain was identified during a study of molecular identifiers for immune sequencing clone quantification. The germline V gene encodes CDR1 SGHDN and CDR2 FVKESK. This CDR3 has 14 amino acids. Between the trimmed V and J ends, which lost 7 bases and 4 bases, there was a span of 16 bases. One entry per CDR3 protein, called by TCRdb with MiXCR from the PCR reads. The data show 90,000 to 120,000 distinct CDR3 sequences, with over 30% seen just once and roughly 4.2% held by the top ten. Naive CD8 libraries were made from roughly 20,000 to 1,000,000 sorted cells, and they used 10%, 30% or 50% RNA. Naive CD8 T cells were FACS-sorted by CD8+CD4-CCR7+CD45RA+ markers. This clonotype was counted between two and nine times.

The origin of this receptor is a human donor in good health. Some libraries in this study had Jurkat cell RNA spiked in. The sequencing sample was made of naive CD8+ T cells from blood, with Jurkat cell RNA spiked in. Subset noted: FACS-sorted CD8+CD4-CCR7+CD45RA+ naive T cells. This chain uses TRBV14 with TRBJ1-1, with D tentatively TRBD1 (5 bases). The chain's CDR3 is CASNRGGVLTEAFF. CDR3 nucleotides: TGTGCCAGCAATCGGGGCGGGGTGCTCACTGAAGCTTTCTTT.